This T cell receptor beta chain is from a study of Graves' ophthalmopathy and Graves' hyperthyroidism. This clonotype was recorded many times. The authors amplified TCR beta CDR3 regions, and they did so from RNA transcripts for repertoire sequencing. The library came from an HTBI-primed first-round RT-PCR and a second-round multiplex PCR. TCRdb re-called the multiplex PCR reads through MiXCR, storing one row per CDR3 protein. The sample lists over a million distinct CDR3 sequences; less than 45% were seen once. This CDR3 is built from 19 residues. The V gene's germline CDR1 is SNHLY and CDR2 FYNNEI. V gave up 0 bases and J gave up 0 bases, with 21 bases separating them. People with hyperthyroidism were aged 18 to 65 and newly diagnosed, under 2 months' duration.

This chain joins TRBV2 and TRBJ2-7; the D gene is possibly TRBD2 (5 bases). The sequenced sample consisted of peripheral blood or thyroid tissue (not recorded which). This sequence originates from an adult man with Graves' hyperthyroidism. The chain's CDR3 is CASSEALTGRGLSSYEQYF. As DNA, the CDR3 is TGTGCCAGCAGTGAAGCGCTTACGGGGAGAGGGCTAAGCTCCTACGAGCAGTACTTC.